The 22 T cell receptor beta chains listed next were all sequenced from one sample in a study of cytomegalovirus exposure and HLA in healthy donors. Amplification used 60 Vbeta primers and 13 Jbeta primers. The protocol was immunoSEQ multiplex PCR, while the TCRdb copy is restricted to in-frame clones and leaves out a portion. The data hold 180,000 or so clones, with 82% observed a single time. Sequencing was carried out using PBMCs. These receptors were taken from a woman aged 45-65 years in good health and CMV-seropositive.

This sequence joins TRBV7-2 and TRBJ2-5, with D perhaps TRBD2 (8 bases). CDR3 length: 15 amino acids. V dropped 5 bases and J dropped 5 bases, with 18 bases sitting between them. Germline values: CDR1 SGHTA, CDR2 FQGNSA. CDR3 sequence (DNA): TGTGCCAGCAGCGGAGGGGGCGGGGGGCTTGAGACCCAGTACTTC. This gives the protein CASSGGGGGLETQYF.

The V and J genes are TRBV27 and TRBJ1-5; no definite D call. CDR1 is MNHEY, CDR2 SMNVEV, per germline (reference sequence). Trimming cost V 2 bases and J 5 bases, with 7 bases left between them. The CDR3 sequence is 13 residues long. The CDR3 DNA is TGTGCCAGCAGTTTAGAGGTTTATCAGCCCCAGCATTTT. This encodes CASSLEVYQPQHF.

This chain joins TRBV18 and TRBJ2-3; D ambiguous. This CDR3 has 17 amino acids. Trimming cost V 5 bases and J 0 bases, with 18 bases left between them. Germline V gene sequence: CDR1 KGHSH, CDR2 LQKENI. DNA for the CDR3: TGTGCCAGCTCAACGTTGTCAGGCTTACTGAGCACAGATACGCAGTATTTT. Its translation: CASSTLSGLLSTDTQYF. Looking up the rest from reference TRBV18 and TRBJ2-3 gives the full variable domain: NAGVMQNPRHLVRRRGQEARLRCSPMKGHSHVYWYRQLPEEGLKFMVYLQKENIIDESGMPKERFSAEFPKEGPSILRIQQVVRGDSAAYFCASSTLSGLLSTDTQYFGPGTRLTVL.

This chain joins TRBV7-9 and TRBJ2-7, with unresolved D. CDR3 length: 11 amino acids. Trimming left V 5 bases short and J 2 bases short, with 4 bases between. Germline V gene lookup returns CDR1 SEHNR and CDR2 FQNEAQ (reference sequence). The CDR3 DNA is TGTGCCAGCAGCGCAGCCTACGAGCAGTACTTC. Translated: CASSAAYEQYF.

The chain combines TRBV6-4 with TRBJ2-1; 7 bases align to TRBD2. Germline CDR1 and CDR2: MRHNA and SNTAGT. There are 15 residues in the CDR3. With V trimmed by 6 bases and J by 0 bases, 5 bases remained unmatched. CDR3 region: CASSTTSDSYNEQFF. In DNA, the CDR3 is TGTGCCAGCAGCACTACTAGCGACTCCTACAATGAGCAGTTCTTC.

The V gene is TRBV18, the J gene TRBJ2-1, with TRBD1 matching over 7 bases. Germline V gene sequence: CDR1 KGHSH, CDR2 LQKENI. With 0 bases clipped from V and 7 bases from J, the junction kept 3 bases outside the gene matches. The CDR3 is 14 residues long. The CDR3 nucleotides are TGTGCCAGCTCACCACCACCAGGGGGAAATGAGCAGTTCTTC. It specifies CASSPPPGGNEQFF. Filled out from reference TRBV18 and TRBJ2-1, the complete variable domain reads NAGVMQNPRHLVRRRGQEARLRCSPMKGHSHVYWYRQLPEEGLKFMVYLQKENIIDESGMPKERFSAEFPKEGPSILRIQQVVRGDSAAYFCASSPPPGGNEQFFGPGTRLTVL.

V is TRBV28 and J is TRBJ2-1; 14 nucleotides match TRBD2. Germline V gene lookup returns CDR1 MDHEN and CDR2 SYDVKM. CDR3 size: 19 residues. V lost 1 base to trimming and J lost 4 bases; unmatched junction nucleotides: 9. CDR3 region: CASSLSGTSGRGGYNEQFF. The CDR3 bases are TGTGCCAGCAGTTTATCGGGGACTAGCGGGAGAGGGGGGTACAATGAGCAGTTCTTC.

This clone was counted only a few times. The chain has TRBV7-2 and TRBJ1-2; D is possibly TRBD1 (6 bases). V lost 6 bases, J lost 2 bases, and 13 bases lay in between. Germline CDR1 is SGHTA and CDR2 is FQGNSA. The CDR3 runs 14 residues. The DNA for the CDR3 is TGTGCCAGCAGTATCCGGGACAAGAACTATGGCTACACCTTC. Its protein is CASSIRDKNYGYTF.

The sample holds a few counts of this clone. The V and J genes are TRBV4-2 and TRBJ2-7, with D possibly being TRBD1 (6 bases). The CDR3 is 16 amino acids. Germline assignment: CDR1 LGHNA and CDR2 YNFKEQ. The ends were cut back, 4 bases at V and 0 bases at J, with 16 bases in the middle. The DNA for the CDR3 is TGTGCCAGCAGCCCTCTGGGGGCTGAGAGCTCCTACGAGCAGTACTTC. Residues: CASSPLGAESSYEQYF.

The chain links TRBV5-4 to TRBJ2-5; D may be TRBD1 (5 bases). V lost 4 bases and J lost 5, with 12 bases in between. Germline assignment: CDR1 SGHNT and CDR2 YYREEE (reference sequence). The CDR3 runs 13 residues. The CDR3 DNA reads TGTGCCAGCAGCGCGCAGGGATGGGAGACCCAGTACTTC. It is translated as CASSAQGWETQYF.

The chain combines TRBV10-3 with TRBJ1-1; 7 bases map to TRBD1. The CDR3 runs 16 residues. The germline gives CDR1 ENHRY, CDR2 SYGVKD. V trimming: 0 bases; J trimming: 0 bases; junction bases outside the gene matches: 4. CDR3 nucleotides: TGTGCCATCAGTGAGTCCAGGGGGGCGGTGAACACTGAAGCTTTCTTT. Protein sequence: CAISESRGAVNTEAFF.

This rearrangement joins TRBV5-1 to TRBJ1-1, with TRBD1 matching over 10 bases. V trimming: 0 bases; J trimming: 4 bases; junction bases outside the gene matches: 6. Germline loops: CDR1 SGHRS, CDR2 YFSETQ. The CDR3 spans 16 residues. CDR3 coding DNA: TGCGCCAGCAGCTTGGGGACAGGGGGTGTGGGCACTGAAGCTTTCTTT. Protein: CASSLGTGGVGTEAFF.

The chain is built from TRBV10-1 and TRBJ2-7, with 8 bases identical to TRBD1. After removal of 3 bases from V and 1 base from J, the junction contained 2 bases not matched to a gene. Germline lookup yields CDR1 WNHNN and CDR2 SYGVQD (reference sequence). The length of the CDR3 is 14 residues. CDR3 region: CASSETGGSYEQYF. CDR3 DNA: TGCGCCAGCAGTGAAACAGGGGGGTCCTACGAGCAGTACTTC.

The count of this clone is one. The CDR3, as DNA: TGTGCCAGCAGCCCCAGACGTCCTTTGAGGTCCGAGCAGTACTTC. Protein: CASSPRRPLRSEQYF. The rearrangement links TRBV11-2 to TRBJ2-7, with D uncertain. Germline V gene sequence: CDR1 SGHAT, CDR2 FQNNGV. Trimming pared 5 bases from V and 6 bases from J, leaving 20 bases between. The CDR3 totals 15 residues.

This clone was picked up a small number of times. This rearrangement joins TRBV30 to TRBJ2-2; TRBD1 matches at 8 bases. CDR1 is GTSNPN and CDR2 is SVGIG in the germline V gene (reference sequence). The CDR3 runs 15 residues. J was trimmed by 6 bases and V by 5 bases; bases with no gene match: 11. CDR3 coding DNA: TGTGCCTGGGTCCGCGACCAGGGGGCCTCCGGGGAGCTGTTTTTT. Protein product: CAWVRDQGASGELFF.

The chain joins TRBV25-1 to TRBJ2-7; TRBD2 matches at 8 bases. The CDR3 runs to 14 residues. V shed 7 bases and J 5 bases; nucleotides not matched to a gene: 10. Germline V gives CDR1 MGHDK, CDR2 SYGVNS. The CDR3 bases are TGTGCCAGCAACCCGGGGGGCGGGAGGAACGAGCAGTACTTC. Translating it yields CASNPGGGRNEQYF.

This clone came up once. The V call is TRBV19, the J call TRBJ2-3, with TRBD2 matching over 10 bases. This CDR3 contains 15 residues. V gave up 9 bases and J gave up 4 bases; unmatched junction bases: 10. Germline assignment: CDR1 LNHDA and CDR2 SQIVND (reference sequence). The CDR3, as DNA: TGTGCCAGCTCCTACCTAGCGGGGGTAGCAGATACGCAGTATTTT. Translated, it gives CASSYLAGVADTQYF.

This sequence joins TRBV5-6 and TRBJ2-5, with 7 bases matching TRBD1. Germline V gives CDR1 SGHDT, CDR2 YYEEEE. After removal of 5 bases from V and 1 base from J, the junction contained 11 bases not matched to a gene. This CDR3 region has 16 residues. This CDR3 is CASRRASTGVQETQYF. The CDR3 DNA reads TGTGCCAGCAGGCGTGCGTCAACAGGGGTCCAAGAGACCCAGTACTTC.

This clone was recorded once. The V call is TRBV27, the J call TRBJ2-7, with TRBD1 matching over 7 bases. The CDR3 loop spans 14 amino acids. Germline values: CDR1 MNHEY, CDR2 SMNVEV (reference sequence). V shed 5 bases and J 5 bases; nucleotides not matched to a gene: 9. Here the CDR3 reads CASSANNRGHEQYF. CDR3 nucleotides: TGTGCCAGCAGTGCCAACAACAGGGGCCACGAGCAGTACTTC.

The chain links TRBV19 to TRBJ2-2; TRBD2 matches 16 bases. This CDR3 spans 17 amino acids. In germline, CDR1 is LNHDA, CDR2 SQIVND (reference sequence). With V trimmed by 7 bases and J by 5 bases, 7 bases remained unmatched. The CDR3 DNA reads TGTGCCAGTACCCCGGGACTAGCGGGAGGGCGGACCGGGGAGCTGTTTTTT. Its translation: CASTPGLAGGRTGELFF. The variable domain in full, completed from reference TRBV19 and TRBJ2-2, reads DGGITQSPKYLFRKEGQNVTLSCEQNLNHDAMYWYRQDPGQGLRLIYYSQIVNDFQKGDIAEGYSVSREKKESFPLTVTSAQKNPTAFYLCASTPGLAGGRTGELFFGEGSRLTVL.

This sequence joins TRBV7-8 and TRBJ2-1, with 7 bases lining up with TRBD1. Germline trimming cut 1 base from V and 0 bases from J; bases unmatched to any gene: 3. The germline V gene has CDR1 SGHVS and CDR2 FQNEAQ. The CDR3 covers 16 residues. The CDR3 DNA is TGTGCCAGCAGCTTAGAAGGGGACAGCTCCTACAATGAGCAGTTCTTC. Protein product: CASSLEGDSSYNEQFF.

This rearrangement joins TRBV5-1 to TRBJ1-2; 7 nucleotides align to TRBD1. Germline lookup yields CDR1 SGHRS and CDR2 YFSETQ. With 4 bases clipped from V and 2 bases from J, the junction kept 5 bases outside the gene matches. CDR3 length: 14 residues. The CDR3 DNA reads TGCGCCAGCAGCCCGGTGACAGGGAACTATGGCTACACCTTC. Protein: CASSPVTGNYGYTF.